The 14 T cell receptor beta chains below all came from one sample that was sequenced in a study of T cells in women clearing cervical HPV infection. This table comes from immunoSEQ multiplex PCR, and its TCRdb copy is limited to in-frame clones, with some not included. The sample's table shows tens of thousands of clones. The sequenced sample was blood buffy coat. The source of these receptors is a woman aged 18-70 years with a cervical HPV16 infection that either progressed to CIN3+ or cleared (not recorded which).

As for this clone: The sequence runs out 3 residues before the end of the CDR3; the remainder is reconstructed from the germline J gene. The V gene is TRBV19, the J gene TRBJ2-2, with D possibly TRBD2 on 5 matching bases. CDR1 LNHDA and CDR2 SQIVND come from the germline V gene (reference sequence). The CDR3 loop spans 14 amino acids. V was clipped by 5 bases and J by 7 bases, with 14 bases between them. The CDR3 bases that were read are TGTGCCAGTAGTCCCGACTGGGCGGGCGGGGAG. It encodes CASSPDWAGGE. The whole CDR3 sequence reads CASSPDWAGGELFF.

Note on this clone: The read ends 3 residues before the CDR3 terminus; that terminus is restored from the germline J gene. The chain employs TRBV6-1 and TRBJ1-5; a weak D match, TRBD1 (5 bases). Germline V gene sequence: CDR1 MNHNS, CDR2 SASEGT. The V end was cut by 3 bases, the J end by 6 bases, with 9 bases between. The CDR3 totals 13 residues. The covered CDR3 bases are TGTGCCAGCAGTGAGGGAAGGGGTCAGCCC. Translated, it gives CASSEGRGQP. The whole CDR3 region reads CASSEGRGQPQHF.

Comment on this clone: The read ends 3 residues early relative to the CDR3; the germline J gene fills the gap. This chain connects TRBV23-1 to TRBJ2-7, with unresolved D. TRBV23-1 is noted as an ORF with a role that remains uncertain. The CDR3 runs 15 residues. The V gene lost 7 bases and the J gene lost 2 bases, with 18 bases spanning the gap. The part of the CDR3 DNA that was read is TGCGCCAGCACCTCACTCGTCCTGGTAGCCTACGAG. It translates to CASTSLVLVAYE. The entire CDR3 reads CASTSLVLVAYEQYF.

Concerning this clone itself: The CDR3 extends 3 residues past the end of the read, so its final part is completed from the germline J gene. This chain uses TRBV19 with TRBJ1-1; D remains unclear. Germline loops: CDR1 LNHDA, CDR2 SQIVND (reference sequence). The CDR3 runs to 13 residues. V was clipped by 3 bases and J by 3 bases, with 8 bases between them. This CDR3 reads CASSISGDTEAFF. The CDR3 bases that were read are TGTGCCAGTAGTATTTCAGGAGACACTGAA.

The CDR3 bases that were read are TGTGCCAGCAGCCCCTCGGGGGGCGAAGAGACC. Translated, it gives CASSPSGGEET. The full CDR3 protein is CASSPSGGEETQYF. The chain has TRBV7-2 and TRBJ2-5, with D perhaps TRBD2 (7 bases). The observed sequence ends 3 residues before the CDR3 terminus, with the missing tail filled in from the germline J gene. The germline CDR1 and CDR2 sequences are SGHTA and FQGNSA. The CDR3 totals 14 residues. V lost 5 bases and J lost 3, with 13 bases in between.

The CDR3 DNA, read in part, is TGCAGTGCTACAGGAGCGGGGGGCCAAGAGACC. Translated: CSATGAGGQET. The CDR3 in full is CSATGAGGQETQYF. The V call is TRBV20-1, the J call TRBJ2-5, with TRBD2 identical over 9 bases. The read falls 3 residues short of the CDR3 end, and the missing part is taken from the germline J gene. CDR3 length: 14 amino acids. Germline V CDR1 and CDR2: DFQATT, SNEGSKA (reference sequence). V was clipped by 4 bases and J by 1 base; unmatched bases: 4.

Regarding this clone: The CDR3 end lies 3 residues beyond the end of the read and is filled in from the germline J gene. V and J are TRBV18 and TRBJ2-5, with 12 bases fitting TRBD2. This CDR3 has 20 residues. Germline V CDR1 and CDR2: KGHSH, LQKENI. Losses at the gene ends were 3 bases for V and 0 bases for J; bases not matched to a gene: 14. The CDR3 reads CASSPESLWSSGGDQETQYF. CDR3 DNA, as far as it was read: TGTGCCAGCTCACCGGAATCTTTGTGGTCTAGCGGGGGGGACCAAGAGACC.

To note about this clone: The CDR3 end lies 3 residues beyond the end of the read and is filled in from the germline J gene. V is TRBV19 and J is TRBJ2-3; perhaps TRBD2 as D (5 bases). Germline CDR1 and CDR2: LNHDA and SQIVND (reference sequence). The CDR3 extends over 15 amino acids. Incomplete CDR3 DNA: TGTGCCAGTAGTATCAGAGGGTTTTTCCAAGAGACG. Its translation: CASSIRGFFQET. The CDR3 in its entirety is CASSIRGFFQETQYF.

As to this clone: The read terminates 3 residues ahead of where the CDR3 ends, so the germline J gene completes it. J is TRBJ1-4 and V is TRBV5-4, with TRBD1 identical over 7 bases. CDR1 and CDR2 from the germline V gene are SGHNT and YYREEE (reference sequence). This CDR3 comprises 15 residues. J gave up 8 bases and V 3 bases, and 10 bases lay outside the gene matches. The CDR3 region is CASSSWKAGQEKLFF. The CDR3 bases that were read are TGTGCCAGCAGCTCGTGGAAGGCGGGACAGGAAAAA.

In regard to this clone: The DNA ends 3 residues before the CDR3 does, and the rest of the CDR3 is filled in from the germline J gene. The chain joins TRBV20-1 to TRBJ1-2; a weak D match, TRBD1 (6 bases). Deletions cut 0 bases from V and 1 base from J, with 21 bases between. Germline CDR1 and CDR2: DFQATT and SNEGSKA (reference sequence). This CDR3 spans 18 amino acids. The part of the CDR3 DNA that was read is TGCAGTGCTAGAGATGTCGCTAACGCGGGGGGCCGTAACTATGGC. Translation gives CSARDVANAGGRNYG. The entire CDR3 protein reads CSARDVANAGGRNYGYTF.

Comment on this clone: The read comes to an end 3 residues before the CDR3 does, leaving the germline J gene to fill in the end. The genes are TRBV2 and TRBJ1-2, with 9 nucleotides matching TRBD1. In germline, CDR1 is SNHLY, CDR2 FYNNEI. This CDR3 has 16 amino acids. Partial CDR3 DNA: TGTGCCAGCAGTGGGGTGATGGGACAGGGCTTGGACGAC. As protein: CASSGVMGQGLDD. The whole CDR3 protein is CASSGVMGQGLDDYTF. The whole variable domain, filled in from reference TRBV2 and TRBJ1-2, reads EPEVTQTPSHQVTQMGQEVILRCVPISNHLYFYWYRQILGQKVEFLVSFYNNEISEKSEIFDDQFSVERPDGSNFTLKIRSTKLEDSAMYFCASSGVMGQGLDDYTFGSGTRLTVV.

CDR3 DNA, as far as it was read: TGTGCCAGCAGCCTATCAAACAGTCAAGAGACG. This translates into CASSLSNSQET. The whole CDR3 region reads CASSLSNSQETQYF. The rearrangement joins TRBV7-9 to TRBJ2-3, with no clear D. Read data end 3 residues before the CDR3 end; the end is taken from the germline J gene. Germline loops: CDR1 SEHNR, CDR2 FQNEAQ (reference sequence). The CDR3 consists of 14 residues. Supplemented by reference TRBV7-9 and TRBJ2-3, the full variable domain reads DTGVSQNPRHKITKRGQNVTFRCDPISEHNRLYWYRQTLGQGPEFLTYFQNEAQLEKSRLLSDRFSAERPKGSFSTLEIQRTEQGDSAMYLCASSLSNSQETQYFGPGTRLTVL.

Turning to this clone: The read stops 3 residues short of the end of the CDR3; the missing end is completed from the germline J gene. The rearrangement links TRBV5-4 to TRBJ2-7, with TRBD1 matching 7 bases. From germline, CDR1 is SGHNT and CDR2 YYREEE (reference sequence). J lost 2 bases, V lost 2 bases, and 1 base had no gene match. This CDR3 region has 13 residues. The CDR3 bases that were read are TGTGCCAGCAGCTTCGACAGGGCCTACGAG. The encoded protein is CASSFDRAYE. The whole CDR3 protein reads CASSFDRAYEQYF.

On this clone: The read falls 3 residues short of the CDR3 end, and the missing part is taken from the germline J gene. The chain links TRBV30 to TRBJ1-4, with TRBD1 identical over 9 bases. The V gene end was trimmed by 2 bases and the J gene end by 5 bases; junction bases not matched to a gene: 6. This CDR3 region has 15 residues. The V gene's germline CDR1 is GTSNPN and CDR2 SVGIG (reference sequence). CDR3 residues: CAWSSGQGINEKLFF. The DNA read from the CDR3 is TGTGCCTGGAGTTCCGGACAGGGGATCAATGAAAAA.